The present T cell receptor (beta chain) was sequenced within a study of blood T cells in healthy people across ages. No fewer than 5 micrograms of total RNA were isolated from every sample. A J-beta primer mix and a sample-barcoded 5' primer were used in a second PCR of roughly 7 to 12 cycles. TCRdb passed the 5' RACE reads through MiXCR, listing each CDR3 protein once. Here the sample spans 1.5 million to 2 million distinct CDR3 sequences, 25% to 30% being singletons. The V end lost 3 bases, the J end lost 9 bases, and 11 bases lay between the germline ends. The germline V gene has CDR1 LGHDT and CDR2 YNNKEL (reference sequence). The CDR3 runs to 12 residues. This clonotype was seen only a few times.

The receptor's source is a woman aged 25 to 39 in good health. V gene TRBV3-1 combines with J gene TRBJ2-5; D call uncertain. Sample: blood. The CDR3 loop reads CASSQGSRAQYF. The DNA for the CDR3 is TGTGCCAGCAGCCAGGGGTCCAGAGCCCAGTACTTC.